This T cell receptor beta chain comes out of a study of shared clonotypes between healthy human individuals. The naive CD8 fraction comprised CD45RO-negative cells positively selected for CCR7 and excluded terminally differentiated effector memory CD45RA+ cells. Assay used: immunoSEQ multiplex PCR; TCRdb lists only in-frame clones, some missing. The sample includes about 800,000 clones, about 96% of them seen just once. This CDR3 region has 15 residues. Germline loops: CDR1 MGHRA, CDR2 YSYEKL. Trimming pared 0 bases from V and 12 bases from J, leaving 21 bases between. Sequencing was performed on naive CD8+ T cells sorted from blood. This chain connects TRBV4-1 to TRBJ2-7; D not certain. The TCR originated in a man in his thirties or forties in good health. The CDR3 sequence: CASSQEGTLDPVMYF. The CDR3 nucleotides read TGCGCCAGCAGCCAAGAAGGAACCCTGGACCCAGTTATGTACTTC.